This entry lists 25 T cell receptor beta chains sequenced from one sample in a study of blood T cell repertoires in COVID-19. Only in-frame clones appear in the TCRdb table, and some are missing; sequencing was by immunoSEQ multiplex PCR. This repertoire shows approximately 250,000 clones, roughly 85% found once; its top ten account for approximately 9.1%. Sequenced: PBMCs or T cells enriched from blood (not recorded which). These receptors originate from a woman in her fifties or sixties with acute COVID-19.

Worth noting for this clone: Different DNA sequences within this sample yield the same CDR3. V is TRBV9 and J is TRBJ1-1, with D perhaps TRBD1 (5 bases). V gave up 0 bases and J gave up 4 bases, with 10 bases separating them. Germline CDR1 and CDR2: SGDLS and YYNGEE. This CDR3 is built from 14 residues. The CDR3 sequence is CASSVVGGGTEAFF. In DNA form, the CDR3 reads TGTGCCAGCAGCGTAGTTGGGGGGGGCACTGAAGCTTTCTTT.

The gene calls are TRBV5-1 and TRBJ2-2; D ambiguous. The germline V gene has CDR1 SGHRS and CDR2 YFSETQ. V gave up 4 bases and J gave up 3 bases, with 7 bases separating them. There are 13 residues in the CDR3. CDR3 loop: CASSADYTGELFF. The CDR3 nucleotides read TGCGCCAGCAGCGCAGACTACACCGGGGAGCTGTTTTTT. Together with reference TRBV5-1 and TRBJ2-2, the CDR3 gives the full variable domain: KAGVTQTPRYLIKTRGQQVTLSCSPISGHRSVSWYQQTPGQGLQFLFEYFSETQRNKGNFPGRFSGRQFSNSRSEMNVSTLELGDSALYLCASSADYTGELFFGEGSRLTVL.

This clone was recorded only once. The chain uses TRBV19 and TRBJ1-5; no clear D. Looked up from germline, CDR1 is LNHDA and CDR2 is SQIVND (reference sequence). This CDR3 contains 15 residues. V was clipped by 7 bases and J by 2 bases, with 15 bases between them. The CDR3 loop is CASTPGKGRNQPQHF. In DNA form, the CDR3 reads TGTGCCAGTACCCCGGGGAAGGGCCGCAATCAGCCCCAGCATTTT.

This chain joins TRBV28 and TRBJ1-2; 9 nucleotides line up with TRBD1. V was pared by 6 bases and J by 10 bases, with 12 bases of the junction left unmatched. CDR1 and CDR2 from the germline V gene are MDHEN and SYDVKM. CDR3 length: 14 amino acids. CDR3 nucleotide sequence: TGTGCCAGCAGCTCCGGACAGGGGCCACCGGCCTACACCTTC. It yields the protein CASSSGQGPPAYTF.

In this sample, this clone turned up once. This chain uses TRBV5-4 with TRBJ2-5; D gene ambiguous. Trimming left V 5 bases short and J 7 bases short, with 21 bases between. CDR1 and CDR2 from the germline V gene are SGHNT and YYREEE (reference sequence). The CDR3 has 15 residues. The CDR3 spells CASRDSKAVHWTQYF. The CDR3 DNA reads as TGTGCCAGCAGGGATTCAAAGGCGGTTCATTGGACCCAGTACTTC.

The CDR3 DNA is TGTGCCAGCAGCCCTAGACAGGCCGGCGGCTATGGCTACACCTTC. Encoded protein: CASSPRQAGGYGYTF. The J gene is TRBJ1-2, the V gene TRBV3-1 (or the pseudogene TRBV3-2), with a weak D call TRBD1 (6 bases). Between the trimmed V and J ends, which lost 4 bases and 4 bases, there was a span of 16 bases. Looked up from germline, CDR1 is LGHDT and CDR2 is YNNKEL (reference sequence). CDR3 size: 15 residues.

J is TRBJ2-7 and V is TRBV11-2, with 9 bases fitting TRBD2. Trimming at V came to 4 bases and at J to 1 base, leaving 5 bases not matched to a gene. The germline V gene has CDR1 SGHAT and CDR2 FQNNGV. This CDR3 region has 15 residues. The CDR3 loop is CASSYGLATSYEQYF. For the CDR3, the DNA is TGTGCCAGCAGCTACGGACTAGCGACTTCCTACGAGCAGTACTTC.

The chain employs TRBV3-1 (or the pseudogene TRBV3-2) and TRBJ1-6, with 7 bases identical to TRBD1. The junction had 11 bases not matched to a gene; V was cut back by 6 bases and J by 9 bases. CDR3 size: 15 residues. Germline V lookup: CDR1 LGHDT, CDR2 YNNKEL (reference sequence). CDR3 in amino acids: CASRPRLQGTSPLHF. DNA of the CDR3: TGTGCCAGCAGACCCAGGTTACAGGGGACTTCACCCCTCCACTTT.

The chain couples TRBV19 to TRBJ1-1; D may be TRBD1 (5 bases). This CDR3 has 16 amino acids. V was trimmed by 6 bases and J by 1 base, leaving 18 bases between them. The germline CDR1 and CDR2 sequences are LNHDA and SQIVND (reference sequence). CDR3 residues: CASSPLASQGNTEAFF. The DNA for the CDR3 is TGTGCCAGTAGCCCCTTGGCTAGTCAGGGGAACACTGAAGCTTTCTTT.

The rearrangement links TRBV12-3 or TRBV12-4 to TRBJ1-2; TRBD1 is a possible D gene (6 bases). V was pared by 1 base and J by 6 bases, with 9 bases between. This CDR3 has 13 amino acids. The CDR3 protein is CASSLDRANGYTF. In nucleotides, the CDR3 is TGTGCCAGCAGTTTAGACAGGGCTAATGGCTACACCTTC.

The chain uses TRBV6-5 and TRBJ1-2, with D possibly TRBD1 on 5 matching bases. CDR1 and CDR2 from the germline V gene are MNHEY and SVGAGI. CDR3 length: 13 residues. Trimming took 0 bases from V and 7 from J, leaving 9 bases between them. The CDR3 protein is CASSYSGGGGYTF. The CDR3 DNA sequence: TGTGCCAGCAGTTACTCGGGGGGAGGTGGCTACACCTTC.

V is TRBV3-1 (or the pseudogene TRBV3-2) and J is TRBJ1-1; 9 bases are shared with TRBD1. The CDR3 runs 14 residues. V trimming: 4 bases; J trimming: 6 bases; junction bases outside the gene matches: 6. Germline V gene data show CDR1 as LGHDT and CDR2 as YNNKEL (reference sequence). The CDR3 nucleotides are TGTGCCAGCAGCCCCGGGACAGGGAGAGCTGAAGCTTTCTTT. It translates to CASSPGTGRAEAFF.

This clone came up a few times. V gene TRBV3-1 (or the pseudogene TRBV3-2) combines with J gene TRBJ1-6; no firm D call. The CDR3 extends over 14 amino acids. Germline CDR1 and CDR2: LGHDT and YNNKEL (reference sequence). V gave up 1 base and J gave up 6 bases, with 7 bases separating them. The chain's CDR3 is CASSQVAGNSPLHF. CDR3 sequence (DNA): TGTGCCAGCAGCCAAGTCGCAGGTAATTCACCCCTCCACTTT.

V gene TRBV27 combines with J gene TRBJ1-1; D might be TRBD1 (5 bases). Trimming left V 1 base short and J 5 bases short, with 11 bases between. The CDR3 spans 14 residues. Germline loops: CDR1 MNHEY, CDR2 SMNVEV (reference sequence). DNA for the CDR3: TGTGCCAGCAGTTTATATGGGGGGGTGACTGAAGCTTTCTTT. Translating it yields CASSLYGGVTEAFF.

The V and J genes are TRBV2 and TRBJ1-6; D is ambiguous. Germline V CDR1 and CDR2: SNHLY, FYNNEI. V gave up 5 bases and J gave up 6 bases, with 14 bases separating them. The CDR3 runs 15 residues. CDR3: CASSRVPAFNSPLHF. CDR3 sequence (DNA): TGTGCCAGCAGTCGGGTGCCTGCCTTTAATTCACCCCTCCACTTT.

The rearrangement uses TRBV30 and TRBJ2-5, with D uncertain. The CDR3 length is 13 residues. V was cut by 0 bases and J by 5 bases, with 10 bases left in between. Germline CDR1 GTSNPN, CDR2 SVGIG (reference sequence). CDR3 DNA: TGTGCCTGGAGTGTCTTTGGTGGCGAGACCCAGTACTTC. The encoded protein is CAWSVFGGETQYF. Using reference TRBV30 and TRBJ2-5 for the parts outside the CDR3, the full variable domain is SQTIHQWPATLVQPVGSPLSLECTVEGTSNPNLYWYRQAAGRGLQLLFYSVGIGQISSEVPQNLSASRPQDRQFILSSKKLLLSDSGFYLCAWSVFGGETQYFGPGTRLLVL.

The table lists this clone with many counts. The chain joins TRBV6-2 or TRBV6-3 to TRBJ1-2; D gene ambiguous. CDR3 length: 16 residues. Per germline, CDR1 MNHEY and CDR2 SVGEGT. The V and J ends lost 0 bases and 0 bases respectively, with 11 bases between them. The CDR3 loop reads CASSYSGPYTNYGYTF. CDR3 nucleotides: TGTGCCAGCAGTTACTCGGGCCCGTATACTAACTATGGCTACACCTTC.

This clone was observed a handful of times. The chain has TRBV5-4 and TRBJ2-7; TRBD2 matches at 10 bases. CDR3 length: 15 amino acids. CDR1 and CDR2 (germline): SGHNT, YYREEE (reference sequence). With V trimmed by 1 base and J by 4 bases, 5 bases remained unmatched. The chain's CDR3 is CASSLQLAGRYEQYF. Here the CDR3 DNA reads TGTGCCAGCAGCTTGCAACTAGCGGGGAGGTACGAGCAGTACTTC.

The chain joins TRBV7-8 to TRBJ2-7; D ambiguous. This CDR3 comprises 14 residues. Germline V gene lookup returns CDR1 SGHVS and CDR2 FQNEAQ. The V end was cut by 3 bases, the J end by 3 bases, with 12 bases between. The CDR3 DNA reads TGTGCCAGCAGCTTTGGGCATTCTGGCTACGAGCAGTACTTC. As protein: CASSFGHSGYEQYF. Based on the CDR3 plus reference TRBV7-8 and TRBJ2-7, the full variable domain is GAGVSQSPRYKVAKRGQDVALRCDPISGHVSLFWYQQALGQGPEFLTYFQNEAQLDKSGLPSDRFFAERPEGSVSTLKIQRTQQEDSAVYLCASSFGHSGYEQYFGPGTRLTVT.

This clone was recorded a few times. The J gene is TRBJ1-2, the V gene TRBV29-1; TRBD1 aligns across 10 bases. The CDR3 spans 11 residues. With V trimmed by 7 bases and J by 11 bases, 7 bases remained unmatched. Germline V gene sequence: CDR1 SQVTM, CDR2 ANQGSEA. In DNA, the CDR3 is TGCAGCGACGTTTGGACAGGGGGGTACACCTTC. Protein sequence: CSDVWTGGYTF. Looking up the rest from reference TRBV29-1 and TRBJ1-2 gives the full variable domain: SAVISQKPSRDICQRGTSLTIQCQVDSQVTMMFWYRQQPGQSLTLIATANQGSEATYESGFVIDKFPISRPNLTFSTLTVSNMSPEDSSIYLCSDVWTGGYTFGSGTRLTVV.

The genes are TRBV18 and TRBJ1-2; D is unclear. The CDR3 spans 14 residues. Germline V gene sequence: CDR1 KGHSH, CDR2 LQKENI. Trimming shortened V by 0 bases and J by 2 bases, and 7 bases separated the two germline ends. The DNA for the CDR3 is TGTGCCAGCTCACCACCAAACACCAACTATGGCTACACCTTC. Amino acids: CASSPPNTNYGYTF. Complete variable domain (other parts from reference TRBV18 and TRBJ1-2): NAGVMQNPRHLVRRRGQEARLRCSPMKGHSHVYWYRQLPEEGLKFMVYLQKENIIDESGMPKERFSAEFPKEGPSILRIQQVVRGDSAAYFCASSPPNTNYGYTFGSGTRLTVV.

The gene calls are TRBV7-8 and TRBJ1-5; D is unresolved. Trimming pared 0 bases from V and 4 bases from J, leaving 7 bases between. This CDR3 contains 14 residues. Germline loops: CDR1 SGHVS, CDR2 FQNEAQ. This CDR3 reads CASSLARDNQPQHF. CDR3 sequence (DNA): TGTGCCAGCAGCTTAGCGCGGGATAATCAGCCCCAGCATTTT.

V is TRBV2 and J is TRBJ1-4, with 9 bases aligning to TRBD1. J was trimmed by 8 bases and V by 4 bases; bases with no gene match: 8. Germline CDR1 is SNHLY and CDR2 is FYNNEI. The CDR3 spans 15 residues. The CDR3 bases are TGTGCCAGCAGTGCCCGGGACAGGGCGGACGAAAAACTGTTTTTT. The encoded protein is CASSARDRADEKLFF.

The chain employs TRBV25-1 and TRBJ2-1; weak D call: TRBD1 (6 bases). Between the trimmed V and J ends, which lost 3 bases and 7 bases, there was a span of 13 bases. From germline, CDR1 is MGHDK and CDR2 SYGVNS. CDR3 length: 14 residues. CDR3 bases: TGTGCCAGCAGTGAGAGAGGGCAGGGGAATGAGCAGTTCTTC. Protein sequence: CASSERGQGNEQFF.

The chain recombines TRBV5-4 with TRBJ2-4, with TRBD1 identical over 9 bases. V was clipped by 5 bases and J by 8 bases; unmatched bases: 11. Germline assignment: CDR1 SGHNT and CDR2 YYREEE (reference sequence). The CDR3 sequence is 15 residues long. CDR3 residues: CASRPQGAYVDIQYF. The CDR3 nucleotides read TGTGCCAGCAGGCCACAGGGGGCGTACGTTGACATTCAGTACTTC.